The entry below gives a single TCR beta chain sequence along with its context. What it binds is not known. Sequence at one end of the junction differs from germline and may be a read error. Clones were read by immunoSEQ multiplex PCR, and TCRdb kept only the in-frame ones, dropping some. The data show 70,000 or so clones, approximately 91% seen once. Germline V gene sequence: CDR1 MDHEN, CDR2 SYDVKM. This CDR3 contains 14 residues. This sample was taken from a study of T cell responses to AZD1222 COVID-19 vaccine. Turning to the study itself: Second-dose timings of about 4 or about 12 weeks were pooled.

Study-wide results and limits: Nearly half of spike-specific TCRs reportedly target unmutated variant regions. Only a handful of AZD1222 recipients tested seropositive at baseline. Donor demographics were predominantly white British with a female majority; clonal diversity may be underestimated.

The sequencing used peripheral blood, collected on day 0 of AZD1222 vaccination. The genes are TRBV28 and TRBJ2-4, with 9 bases aligning to TRBD1. This TCR was recovered from an adult in good health. The CDR3 bases are TGTGCCAGCAGTCCTGAATATCACAGGGGGCGACCCGACTTC. Protein sequence: CASSPEYHRGRPDF.